The entry that follows covers one T cell receptor (beta chain) sequence. The data were taken from a study of blood T cell repertoires in COVID-19. In the study overall: The study drew acute and convalescent COVID-19 samples from the United States, Italy and Spain. The analysed material was cDNA or gDNA that came from T cells, B-cell-depleted T cells, or PBMCs.

Authors' methods: Estimates of nucleated cell counts were drawn from the amplification of reference gene primers. Sequencing used immunoSEQ multiplex PCR; TCRdb keeps in-frame clones, though not all of them. V, J and clone size are taken as reported in that table, and D and trimming were inferred from the DNA itself. Of 100,000 or so clones in the sample, approximately 92% were seen once. Sequenced material: peripheral blood. The sequence was collected from a woman over 75 with acute or convalescent COVID-19.

The CDR3: CASSWGGGTEAFF. CDR3 DNA sequence: TGTGCCAGCAGTTGGGGAGGGGGCACTGAAGCTTTCTTT. V gene TRBV27 combines with J gene TRBJ1-1; D is possibly TRBD1 (6 bases). The CDR3 sequence is 13 residues long. Per germline, CDR1 MNHEY and CDR2 SMNVEV (reference sequence). Trimming cost V 4 bases and J 4 bases, with 10 bases left between them.